A selection of T cell receptor beta chains follows, all from one sample in a study of tumor-infiltrating lymphocytes in oesophageal squamous cell carcinoma. TCRdb reanalysed the PCR reads using MiXCR and keeps one entry per CDR3 protein. The table has around 20,000 distinct CDR3 sequences, roughly 43% seen once. The material sequenced was normal esophageal tissue next to the tumor. The receptors come from a male donor with esophageal squamous cell carcinoma. Each CDR3 is given with its conserved first and last residue. Fields, in order: D gene, V gene, J gene, clone size, CDR3 DNA, CDR3 protein. The D gene is left open where the match is weak. Some rows have no size entry. The others give once, few or many, or a class for an expanded clone.

TRBD2,TRBV19,TRBJ2-5,many,TGTGCCAGTAGTTTCGTAGCGGGGAAGACCCAGTACTTC,CASSFVAGKTQYF
TRBD1,TRBV7-6,TRBJ2-5,few,TGTGCCAGCAGCATCGAAACAGGGGTAGAGACCCAGTACTTC,CASSIETGVETQYF
.,TRBV19,TRBJ2-5,.,TGTGCCAGTAGTATCGACAGGAGTCGGGAGACCCAGTACTTC,CASSIDRSRETQYF
TRBD1,TRBV5-1,TRBJ1-5,many,TGCGCCAGCAGCAAGGACAGGGAGTCTCAGCCCCAGCATTTT,CASSKDRESQPQHF
TRBD1,TRBV7-8,TRBJ1-4,many,TGTGCCAGCAGCTTACTGACAGGGGGGAAACTGTTTTTT,CASSLLTGGKLFF
TRBD2,TRBV12-3/TRBV12-4,TRBJ2-1,medium-sized,TGTGCCACCAAAGGGGCTAGCGGGAGGAACGACTACAATGAGCAGTTCTTC,CATKGASGRNDYNEQFF
.,TRBV7-2,TRBJ1-4,.,TGTGCCAGCAGCTATCCGGCACAGGGTAGTGAAAAACTGTTTTTT,CASSYPAQGSEKLFF
.,TRBV7-2,TRBJ2-5,many,TGTGCCAGCAGCTTATTTATGCCAGGGGTTAAGCGTGAGCAGTACTTC,CASSLFMPGVKREQYF
.,TRBV7-6,TRBJ2-3,few,TGTGCCAGCAGCTTTAACGGTGGGGATACGCAGTATTTT,CASSFNGGDTQYF
TRBD1,TRBV18,TRBJ1-5,.,TGTGCCAGCTCACCACGACAGGGGGACAATCAGCCCCAGCATTTT,CASSPRQGDNQPQHF
.,TRBV28,TRBJ1-2,once,TGTGCCAGCAGTTTGGGATCGGGGGACCGTGGCTACACCTTC,CASSLGSGDRGYTF
.,TRBV7-2,TRBJ2-7,.,TGTGCCAGCAGCTTAGTGAGCTCCTACAATGAGCAGTACTTC,CASSLVSSYNEQYF
TRBD1,TRBV24-1,TRBJ1-2,few,TGTGCCACCAGTGACTCGGGACAGGGGACCTATGGCTACACCTTC,CATSDSGQGTYGYTF
.,TRBV6-6,TRBJ2-7,.,TGTGCCAGCAGTTACGCTCCCTTACATGGGGGCTACGAGCAGTACTTC,CASSYAPLHGGYEQYF